The clone carrying this T cell receptor beta chain was counted a few times. Antigen unknown. As to treatment: oral pan-JAK inhibitor, 5-10 mg twice daily. Both peripheral blood and punch biopsies of lesional scalp skin were obtained from patients who had alopecia areata. cDNA reverse transcribed from extracted RNA served as the sequencing template. Clones were read by immunoSEQ multiplex PCR, and TCRdb kept only the in-frame ones, dropping some. This table has around 70,000 clones, around 29% appearing once. Between the trimmed V and J ends, which lost 5 bases and 4 bases, there was a span of 11 bases. Germline V CDR1 and CDR2: SQVTM, ANQGSEA. The CDR3 has 12 residues. This sample was included in a study of CD8+ T cells in alopecia areata. Whole-study context: Severity of treated patients was scored by affected scalp percentage. Regarding the study as a whole: Among the 100 top clones, expanded CD8+ clones, like scalp clonality, were significantly decreased by tofacitinib. Whereas mice showed it more clearly, TCR sharing across patients was murkier, possibly because of HLA.

The receptor was isolated from a human donor with alopecia areata. The specimen comprised CD8+ T cells sorted from blood, sampled at week 4, from a patient treated with tofacitinib. This chain connects TRBV29-1 to TRBJ2-5; D is uncertain. DNA of the CDR3: TGCAGCGTTATCTCCCCCCCAGAGACCCAGTACTTC. It encodes CSVISPPETQYF.